The rows below give T cell receptor beta chains drawn from one sample of a study of blood T cell repertoires in COVID-19. Some clones are missing from TCRdb's copy, which holds only in-frame ones; the method was immunoSEQ multiplex PCR. The top ten clones hold roughly 18% of a sample with 200,000 or so clones, 85% of them seen once. Material: peripheral blood. The receptors come from a person aged 65-85 years with COVID-19, enrolled during active disease. Each CDR3 is given with its conserved first and last residue. The order of the fields is clone size, V gene, J gene, D gene, CDR3 length, CDR3 protein, CDR3 DNA. The D gene is left open where the match is weak. Only part of the rows carry a size: once, few, many, or a class if the clone is expanded.

.	TRBV29-1	TRBJ1-4	TRBD1	13	CSVQGATNEKLFF	TGCAGCGTTCAGGGGGCCACTAATGAAAAACTGTTTTTT
.	TRBV7-9	TRBJ1-2	TRBD1	13	CASRPTGVYGYTF	TGTGCCAGCAGACCAACAGGGGTATATGGCTACACCTTC
.	TRBV27	TRBJ1-4	TRBD1	13	CASTWTGGEKLFF	TGTGCCAGCACCTGGACAGGGGGTGAAAAACTGTTTTTT
.	TRBV11-2	TRBJ2-2	TRBD1	13	CASSRQGPGELFF	TGTGCCAGCAGTAGACAGGGGCCCGGGGAGCTGTTTTTT
once	TRBV5-4	TRBJ1-1	.	14	CASSLAGHRSEAFF	TGTGCCAGCAGCTTGGCCGGACACCGGAGCGAAGCTTTCTTT
.	TRBV5-5	TRBJ2-5	TRBD1	18	CASSSTVRDRVRGETQYF	TGTGCCAGCAGCTCGACCGTCCGGGACAGGGTAAGAGGAGAGACCCAGTACTTC
once	TRBV21-1	TRBJ1-6	.	14	CASSRTESNSPLHF	TGTGCCAGCAGTAGGACAGAGTCTAATTCACCCCTCCACTTT
.	TRBV2	TRBJ1-1	TRBD1	14	CASSMTGGRTEAFF	TGTGCCAGCAGCATGACAGGGGGACGCACTGAAGCTTTCTTT
few	TRBV7-9	TRBJ2-1	TRBD2	17	CASSLTQGLAGTGSQFF	TGTGCCAGCAGCTTAACGCAAGGACTAGCGGGAACCGGGAGTCAGTTCTTC
.	TRBV9	TRBJ2-1	TRBD2	14	CASSSGLADNEQFF	TGTGCCAGCAGCTCGGGACTAGCTGACAATGAGCAGTTCTTC
once	TRBV7-2	TRBJ2-7	TRBD2	13	CASSLGPAAGVDF	TGTGCCAGCAGCCTAGGGCCAGCAGCGGGGGTAGACTTC
.	TRBV5-6	TRBJ2-5	.	13	CASSLGGFETQYF	TGTGCCAGCAGCTTAGGAGGATTCGAGACCCAGTACTTC
.	TRBV6-2/TRBV6-3	TRBJ1-2	TRBD1	17	CASSNRDRGRGPHGYTF	TGTGCCAGCAGTAACCGGGACAGGGGAAGAGGCCCCCATGGCTACACCTTC
.	TRBV9	TRBJ2-1	.	16	CASSVEPVRWGDEQFF	TGTGCCAGCAGCGTAGAACCCGTCAGGTGGGGCGATGAGCAGTTCTTC
.	TRBV27	TRBJ2-7	.	14	CASSGNRGGGEQYF	TGTGCCAGCAGTGGCAACAGGGGTGGGGGGGAGCAGTACTTC
.	TRBV10-3	TRBJ1-2	.	13	CAISPTIGRSYTF	TGTGCCATCAGTCCGACAATTGGGCGATCCTACACCTTC
.	TRBV4-1	TRBJ2-1	TRBD2	15	CASRETLAGDNEQFF	TGCGCCAGCAGGGAAACGCTAGCGGGTGACAATGAGCAGTTCTTC
.	TRBV30	TRBJ2-1	TRBD2	15	CAWSVQGLARNEQFF	TGTGCCTGGAGTGTACAGGGACTAGCGAGGAATGAGCAGTTCTTC
.	TRBV9	TRBJ2-7	TRBD1	14	CASSGGQGGYEQYF	TGTGCCAGCAGCGGGGGACAGGGGGGATACGAGCAGTACTTC
.	TRBV19	TRBJ2-2	.	14	CASSIGHGTGELFF	TGTGCCAGTAGTATAGGACATGGCACCGGGGAGCTGTTTTTT
few	TRBV11-3	TRBJ1-6	.	14	CASSLGHPDSPLHF	TGTGCCAGCAGCTTAGGGCACCCCGATTCACCCCTCCACTTT
.	TRBV14	TRBJ2-4	TRBD2	14	CASSPYSGGSLQYF	TGTGCCAGCAGCCCATATAGCGGGGGGAGTCTTCAGTACTTC
once	TRBV10-3	TRBJ1-5	.	14	CAISEEGGNQPQHF	TGTGCCATCAGTGAGGAGGGGGGGAATCAGCCCCAGCATTTT
.	TRBV6-5	TRBJ1-1	TRBD1	16	CASSYSSGTVNTEAFF	TGTGCCAGCAGTTACTCCTCCGGGACAGTGAACACTGAAGCTTTCTTT
.	TRBV9	TRBJ1-6	.	13	CASSVGQDSPLHF	TGTGCCAGCAGCGTAGGACAGGACTCACCCCTCCACTTT
.	TRBV9	TRBJ2-3	.	13	CASSGAGTDTQYF	TGTGCCAGCAGCGGGGCTGGCACAGATACGCAGTATTTT
.	TRBV12-3/TRBV12-4	TRBJ2-2	.	12	CASSFSSGELFF	TGTGCCAGCAGTTTTTCTTCCGGGGAGCTGTTTTTT
.	TRBV28	TRBJ2-3	TRBD2	16	CASSIISGRATDTQYF	TGTGCCAGCAGTATCATTAGCGGGAGAGCGACAGATACGCAGTATTTT
.	TRBV7-9	TRBJ2-2	TRBD2	16	CASSLALAGGTGELFF	TGTGCCAGCAGCTTAGCCCTAGCGGGAGGCACCGGGGAGCTGTTTTTT
.	TRBV14	TRBJ2-2	.	14	CASSQDLQSGELFF	TGTGCCAGCAGCCAAGATCTTCAGTCCGGGGAGCTGTTTTTT
once	TRBV6-6	TRBJ2-7	TRBD1	13	CASSYPGTGEQYF	TGTGCCAGCAGTTACCCCGGGACAGGCGAGCAGTACTTC
.	TRBV28	TRBJ1-6	.	14	CASGRGGLSSPLHF	TGTGCCAGCGGGAGGGGGGGGTTGAGTTCACCCCTCCACTTT
.	TRBV6-4	TRBJ1-3	.	17	CASSDSGRRFAGNTIYF	TGTGCCAGCAGTGACTCGGGGAGGCGGTTTGCTGGAAACACCATATATTTT
.	TRBV2	TRBJ1-1	.	13	CASGRDLNTEAFF	TGTGCCAGCGGGAGGGACCTGAACACTGAAGCTTTCTTT
once	TRBV5-5	TRBJ2-7	TRBD2	15	CASNWASGGGYEQYF	TGTGCCAGCAACTGGGCTAGCGGGGGAGGGTACGAGCAGTACTTC
.	TRBV3-1/TRBV3-2	TRBJ2-7	TRBD2	17	CASSGRLTGTSGSEQYF	TGTGCCAGCAGCGGAAGACTAACCGGGACTAGCGGGAGCGAGCAGTACTTC
.	TRBV5-1	TRBJ2-5	TRBD1	14	CASSPTGFRETQYF	TGCGCCAGCAGCCCGACAGGGTTTAGGGAGACCCAGTACTTC
.	TRBV19	TRBJ2-3	TRBD2	13	CASGGAITDTQYF	TGTGCCAGCGGGGGGGCAATCACAGATACGCAGTATTTT
.	TRBV7-6	TRBJ1-4	TRBD1	16	CASSNPGQGSHEKLFF	TGTGCCAGCAGCAATCCGGGACAGGGGTCGCATGAAAAACTGTTTTTT
few	TRBV5-5	TRBJ2-7	.	12	CASSSMGGEQYF	TGTGCCAGCAGCTCAATGGGGGGCGAGCAGTACTTC
.	TRBV5-4	TRBJ2-4	.	15	CASSPQGGPRNIQYF	TGTGCCAGCAGCCCCCAGGGCGGACCGAGAAACATTCAGTACTTC
.	TRBV6-6	TRBJ2-3	TRBD2	16	CASSYEAPGGTDTQYF	TGTGCCAGCAGTTACGAAGCGCCGGGGGGGACAGATACGCAGTATTTT
once	TRBV7-8	TRBJ1-4	TRBD1	19	CASSLDRDRTGPLTEKLFF	TGTGCCAGCAGCTTAGACCGGGATCGGACAGGCCCGCTTACAGAAAAACTGTTTTTT
.	TRBV28	TRBJ1-2	.	16	CASSSTRQPLLEGYTF	TGTGCCAGCAGCTCTACTAGACAACCGCTGCTCGAGGGCTACACCTTC
.	TRBV6-4	TRBJ2-1	.	13	CASSDSGYNEQFF	TGTGCCAGCAGTGATTCGGGCTACAATGAGCAGTTCTTC
.	TRBV5-6	TRBJ2-7	.	14	CASSLGAGPYEQYF	TGTGCCAGCAGCTTAGGAGCGGGCCCCTACGAGCAGTACTTC
.	TRBV19	TRBJ2-7	TRBD1	14	CASSMHRGRYEQYF	TGTGCCAGTAGTATGCACAGGGGGCGTTACGAGCAGTACTTC
.	TRBV11-3	TRBJ2-3	.	15	CASSLGLAVSDTQYF	TGTGCCAGCAGCTTAGGGTTAGCGGTATCAGATACGCAGTATTTT
.	TRBV12-3/TRBV12-4	TRBJ1-5	.	13	CASSLRVDQPQHF	TGTGCCAGCAGTTTGCGGGTAGATCAGCCCCAGCATTTT
.	TRBV12-5	TRBJ1-2	TRBD1	16	CASGFFLGQGVDGYTF	TGTGCTAGTGGTTTTTTCCTGGGACAGGGCGTGGATGGCTACACCTTC
.	TRBV30	TRBJ1-1	.	12	CAWSVRDTEAFF	TGTGCCTGGAGTGTACGGGACACTGAAGCTTTCTTT
.	TRBV5-5	TRBJ1-3	TRBD1	15	CASSSITGAGNTIYF	TGTGCCAGCAGCAGCATCACAGGGGCTGGAAACACCATATATTTT
.	TRBV5-5	TRBJ2-5	TRBD1	15	CASSWEDRVWETQYF	TGTGCCAGCAGCTGGGAGGACAGGGTCTGGGAGACCCAGTACTTC
.	TRBV29-1	TRBJ2-4	TRBD1	19	CSVGFLGQGPFFGKNIQYF	TGCAGCGTTGGCTTTTTGGGACAGGGTCCTTTTTTCGGCAAAAACATTCAGTACTTC